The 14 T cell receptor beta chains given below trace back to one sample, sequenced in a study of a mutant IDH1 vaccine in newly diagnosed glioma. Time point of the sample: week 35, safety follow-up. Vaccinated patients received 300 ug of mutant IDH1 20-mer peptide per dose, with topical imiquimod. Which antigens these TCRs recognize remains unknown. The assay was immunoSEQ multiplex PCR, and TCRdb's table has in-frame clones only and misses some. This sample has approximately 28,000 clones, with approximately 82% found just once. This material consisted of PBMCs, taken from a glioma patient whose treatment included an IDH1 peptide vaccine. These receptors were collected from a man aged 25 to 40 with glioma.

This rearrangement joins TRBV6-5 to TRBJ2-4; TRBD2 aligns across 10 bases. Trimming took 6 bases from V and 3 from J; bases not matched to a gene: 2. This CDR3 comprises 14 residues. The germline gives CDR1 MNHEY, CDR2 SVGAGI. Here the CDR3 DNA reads TGTGCCAGCAGAAGACTAGCGGGCAAAAACATTCAGTACTTC. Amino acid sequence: CASRRLAGKNIQYF.

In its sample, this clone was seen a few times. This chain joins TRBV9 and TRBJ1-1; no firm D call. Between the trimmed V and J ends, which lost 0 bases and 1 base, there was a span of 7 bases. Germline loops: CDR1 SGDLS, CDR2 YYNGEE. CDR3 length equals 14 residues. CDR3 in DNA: TGTGCCAGCAGCGTAGACCCCAGGAACACTGAAGCTTTCTTT. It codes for CASSVDPRNTEAFF. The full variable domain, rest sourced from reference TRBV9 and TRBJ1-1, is DSGVTQTPKHLITATGQRVTLRCSPRSGDLSVYWYQQSLDQGLQFLIQYYNGEERAKGNILERFSAQQFPDLHSELNLSSLELGDSALYFCASSVDPRNTEAFFGQGTRLTVV.

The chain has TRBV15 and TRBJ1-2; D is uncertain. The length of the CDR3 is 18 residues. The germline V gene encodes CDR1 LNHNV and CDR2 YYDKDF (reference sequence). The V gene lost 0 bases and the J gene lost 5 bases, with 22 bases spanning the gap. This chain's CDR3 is CATSRDTLSPRGPYGYTF. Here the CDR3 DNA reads TGTGCCACCAGCAGAGACACTTTGAGCCCGCGCGGGCCTTATGGCTACACCTTC.

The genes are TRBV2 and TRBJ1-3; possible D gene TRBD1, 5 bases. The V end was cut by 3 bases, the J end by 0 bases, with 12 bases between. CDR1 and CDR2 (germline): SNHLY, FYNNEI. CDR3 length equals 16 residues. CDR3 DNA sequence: TGTGCCAGCAGTGAGACAGCCTATTCCTCTGGAAACACCATATATTTT. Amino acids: CASSETAYSSGNTIYF.

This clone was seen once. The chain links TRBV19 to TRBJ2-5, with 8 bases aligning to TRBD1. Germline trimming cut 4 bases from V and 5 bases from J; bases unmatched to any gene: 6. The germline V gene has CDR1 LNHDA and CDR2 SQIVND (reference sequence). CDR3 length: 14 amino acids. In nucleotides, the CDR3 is TGTGCCAGTAGTAGAACAGGGGGTGAGGAGACCCAGTACTTC. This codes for CASSRTGGEETQYF.

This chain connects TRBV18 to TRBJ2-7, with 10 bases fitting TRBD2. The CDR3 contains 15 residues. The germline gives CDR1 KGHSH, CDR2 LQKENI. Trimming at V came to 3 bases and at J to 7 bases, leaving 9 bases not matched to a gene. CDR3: CASSPTERGGLEQYF. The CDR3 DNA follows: TGTGCCAGCTCACCCACGGAGCGGGGGGGTCTGGAGCAGTACTTC.

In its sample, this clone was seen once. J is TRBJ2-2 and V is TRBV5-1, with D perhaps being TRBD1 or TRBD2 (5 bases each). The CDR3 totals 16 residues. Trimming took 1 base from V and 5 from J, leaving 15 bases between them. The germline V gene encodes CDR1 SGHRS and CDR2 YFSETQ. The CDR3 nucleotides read TGCGCCAGCAGCTTGAACGATAGGGGAGATACCGGGGAGCTGTTTTTT. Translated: CASSLNDRGDTGELFF.

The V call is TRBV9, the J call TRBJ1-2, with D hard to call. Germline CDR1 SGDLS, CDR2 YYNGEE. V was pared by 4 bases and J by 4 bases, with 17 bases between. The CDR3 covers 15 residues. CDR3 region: CASSISSPLLYGYTF. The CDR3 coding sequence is TGTGCCAGCAGCATCTCATCCCCGTTGCTCTATGGCTACACCTTC.

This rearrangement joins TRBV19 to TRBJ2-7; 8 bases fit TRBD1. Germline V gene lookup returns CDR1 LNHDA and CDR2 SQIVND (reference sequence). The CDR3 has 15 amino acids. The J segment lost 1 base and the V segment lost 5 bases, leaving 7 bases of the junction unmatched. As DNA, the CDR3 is TGTGCCAGTAGTCCCGACAGGGGTTCTTCCTACGAGCAGTACTTC. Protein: CASSPDRGSSYEQYF.

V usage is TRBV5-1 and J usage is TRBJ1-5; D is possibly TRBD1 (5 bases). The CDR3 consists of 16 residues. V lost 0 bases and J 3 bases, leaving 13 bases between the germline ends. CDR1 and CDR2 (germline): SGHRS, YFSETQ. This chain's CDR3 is CASSLEGGADNQPQHF. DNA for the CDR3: TGCGCCAGCAGCTTGGAGGGAGGGGCAGACAATCAGCCCCAGCATTTT.

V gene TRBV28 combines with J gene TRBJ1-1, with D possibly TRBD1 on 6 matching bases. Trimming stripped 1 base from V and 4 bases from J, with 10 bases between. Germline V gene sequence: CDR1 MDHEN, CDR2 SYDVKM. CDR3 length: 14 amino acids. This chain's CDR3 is CASSLSGALTEAFF. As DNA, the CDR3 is TGTGCCAGCAGTTTATCAGGGGCGCTCACTGAAGCTTTCTTT.

The CDR3 sequence: CATKTGLRDEQYF. The CDR3 DNA follows: TGTGCCACCAAGACAGGGCTCAGGGACGAGCAGTACTTC. The chain uses TRBV27 and TRBJ2-7; 7 positions match TRBD1. Looked up from germline, CDR1 is MNHEY and CDR2 is SMNVEV (reference sequence). This CDR3 has 13 residues. J gave up 5 bases and V 10 bases, and 11 bases lay outside the gene matches.

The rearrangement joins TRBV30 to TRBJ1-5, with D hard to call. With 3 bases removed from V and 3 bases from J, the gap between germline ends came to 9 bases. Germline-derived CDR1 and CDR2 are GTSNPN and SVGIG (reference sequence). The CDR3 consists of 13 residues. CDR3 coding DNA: TGTGCCTGGAGCGGACGGTACAATCAGCCCCAGCATTTT. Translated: CAWSGRYNQPQHF.

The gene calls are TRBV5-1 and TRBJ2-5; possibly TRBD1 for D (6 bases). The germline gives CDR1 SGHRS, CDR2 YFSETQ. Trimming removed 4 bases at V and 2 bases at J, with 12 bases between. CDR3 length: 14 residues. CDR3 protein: CASSLGDTQETQYF. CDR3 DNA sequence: TGCGCCAGCAGCCTGGGGGACACTCAAGAGACCCAGTACTTC.